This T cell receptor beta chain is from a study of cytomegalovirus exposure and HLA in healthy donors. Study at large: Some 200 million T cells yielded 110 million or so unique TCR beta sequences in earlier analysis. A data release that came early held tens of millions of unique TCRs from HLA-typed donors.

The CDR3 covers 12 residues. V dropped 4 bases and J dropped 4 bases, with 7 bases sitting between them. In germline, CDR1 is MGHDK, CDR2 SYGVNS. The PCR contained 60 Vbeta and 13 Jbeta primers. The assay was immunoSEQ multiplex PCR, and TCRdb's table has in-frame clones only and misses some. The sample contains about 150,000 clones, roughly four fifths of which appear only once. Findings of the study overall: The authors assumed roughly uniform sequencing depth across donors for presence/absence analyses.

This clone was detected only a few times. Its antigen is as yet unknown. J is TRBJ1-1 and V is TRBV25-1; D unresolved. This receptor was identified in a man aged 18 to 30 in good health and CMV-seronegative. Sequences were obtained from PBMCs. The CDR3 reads CASSGLGTEAFF. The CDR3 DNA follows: TGTGCCAGCAGTGGCCTCGGCACTGAAGCTTTCTTT.